Below, one T cell receptor (beta chain) is given with its context. Its antigen is unknown. The sample holds no much larger clone one base away, and base qualities are not on file. Whole blood was collected in K2EDTA tubes by collaborating institutions according to the institutions' own protocols. For TCRbeta analysis, collaborators shipped samples in one of three forms: frozen whole blood, isolated PBMCs, or DNA extracted from either of those sample types. The immunoSEQ Assay, a bias-controlled multiplex PCR, was used to amplify TCRbeta CDR3 regions from genomic DNA. In the original analysis: Within the assay, amplification of reference gene primers was used to estimate how many nucleated cells each sample contained. To quantify the absolute abundance of each unique TCRbeta CDR3 rearrangement, sequence reads were collapsed and filtered. For each sample, productive Simpson clonality was calculated by taking the square root of Simpson's diversity index across productive rearrangements. In TCRdb, the immuneACCESS table is reduced to in-frame sequences with V and J assigned. These tables do not hold every clone; where another copy was compared, an unresolved V gene accounts for under half, and the others remain unexplained. V and J calls and clone size are given by that table; D and trimming were obtained from the DNA. For this sample the table gives just over 95,000 clones, of which about 86% were detected only once. The ten largest clones take up roughly 4% of the sample.

This record comes from a study of blood T cell repertoires in COVID-19 (dated by TCRdb to about 2020). Notes on the research overall: Samples from collaborators originated in the United States, Italy and Spain and spanned both the acute and convalescent phases of COVID-19. Subjects who had been exposed to COVID-19, were actively infected with it, or had recovered from it provided the deeply sampled blood TCRbeta repertoires that made up the dataset. The samples were drawn from the first 160 participants of the ongoing ImmuneRACE study and from 1,200 or so subjects provided by 6 global collaborators. The repertoires were released in a freely available public database meant as a resource for research on the immune response to SARS-CoV-2. The prospective study material was composed of cDNA or gDNA derived from T cells, B-cell-depleted T cells, or PBMCs. Where available, HLA class I and class II types were obtained from metadata supplied by the sample provider rather than from assay-based typing. The sample metadata nearly always contained a de-identified subject ID, COVID-19 status, age in years and sex.

Overall study results and their limits: The amount of clinical and demographic metadata varied by source and participant and was provided uncurated.

The CDR3 numbers 14 residues from cysteine through phenylalanine. Solely the CDR3 DNA is kept, with 42 bases framed from the first base. The germline V gene sets CDR1 to MNHEY and CDR2 to SVGAGI. The germline ends are 14 bases apart after V is trimmed by 5 bases and J by 7 bases. The TCR was taken from a man aged 60-69 years with acute or convalescent COVID-19. Sample: peripheral blood. The chain was built from TRBV6-5 and TRBJ1-4; the D region possibly corresponds to TRBD1 (6 bases align). The DNA sequence follows: TGTGCCAGCAGTCCTGGGGGGGGGCGTGAAAAACTGTTTTTT. It codes for CASSPGGGREKLFF.